The 5 T cell receptor beta chains presented below share a single source sample, sequenced in a study of CD8 T cells in ankylosing spondylitis. MiXCR, run by TCRdb on the 5' RACE reads, gives a single entry per CDR3 protein. The sample consists of some 290,000 distinct CDR3 sequences, around 18% of them appearing once. Sample: blood, either unsorted or a sorted T cell fraction (not recorded which). The receptors originated from a male donor with ankylosing spondylitis or in good health (not recorded which).

DNA for the CDR3: TGTGCCAGCAGAGTTGGACAGGGCTCCTACAATGAGCAGTTCTTC. It encodes CASRVGQGSYNEQFF. V and J are TRBV7-6 and TRBJ2-1; TRBD1 aligns across 8 bases. The CDR3 loop spans 15 amino acids. Germline V gene sequence: CDR1 SGHVS, CDR2 FNYEAQ. With V trimmed by 6 bases and J by 0 bases, 4 bases remained unmatched.

The J gene is TRBJ2-1, the V gene TRBV6-1; TRBD1 matches 12 bases. The CDR3 consists of 16 residues. The trim removed 6 bases at V and 7 bases at J, leaving 10 bases unmatched. The germline CDR1 and CDR2 sequences are MNHNS and SASEGT. CDR3 nucleotides: TGTGCCAGCAGCGCCGGGACAGGGGGCAGGACGAATGAGCAGTTCTTC. Protein: CASSAGTGGRTNEQFF.

The chain couples TRBV12-3 or TRBV12-4 to TRBJ2-1; D not resolved. The CDR3 length is 15 residues. Trimming pared 4 bases from V and 4 bases from J, leaving 14 bases between. The CDR3 sequence: CASSSHRTPYNEQFF. CDR3 sequence (DNA): TGTGCCAGCAGTTCCCACCGAACACCGTACAATGAGCAGTTCTTC.

Only a few counts were recorded for this clonotype. The rearrangement uses TRBV27 and TRBJ1-5; D is unresolved. CDR1 and CDR2 (germline): MNHEY, SMNVEV (reference sequence). Trimming stripped 8 bases from V and 0 bases from J, with 14 bases between. This CDR3 has 15 amino acids. CDR3 sequence (DNA): TGTGCCAGCCGCCAGGAACCGTATAGCAATCAGCCCCAGCATTTT. This encodes CASRQEPYSNQPQHF.

A few counts support this clonotype. The chain combines TRBV28 with TRBJ2-5, with 9 bases matching TRBD2. This CDR3 is 15 amino acids long. Germline lookup yields CDR1 MDHEN and CDR2 SYDVKM. V shed 4 bases, J shed 5 bases, and the junction held 8 bases outside the gene matches. Here the CDR3 reads CASSSYHSGSETQYF. CDR3 bases: TGTGCCAGCAGTTCATACCATAGCGGGAGCGAGACCCAGTACTTC. The whole variable domain, remainder taken from reference TRBV28 and TRBJ2-5, is DVKVTQSSRYLVKRTGEKVFLECVQDMDHENMFWYRQDPGLGLRLIYFSYDVKMKEKGDIPEGYSVSREKKERFSLILESASTNQTSMYLCASSSYHSGSETQYFGPGTRLLVL.